A selection of T cell receptor beta chains follows, all from one sample in a study of blood T cell repertoires in COVID-19. The table came from immunoSEQ multiplex PCR; TCRdb's copy has only in-frame clones and leaves some out. The sample contains approximately 100,000 clones, 69% of which appear only once. Sequenced material: peripheral blood. The receptor set was obtained from an elderly man with acute or convalescent COVID-19. Each CDR3 is given with its conserved first and last residue. The D gene is left open where the match is weak. The listing skips clone size in some rows; elsewhere it reads once, few, many or a size class.

CDR3nt	CDR3aa	j_gene	d_gene	v_gene	abundance
TGCGCCAGCAGCCAAGAAGGGGCCTTTAACTATGGCTACACCTTC	CASSQEGAFNYGYTF	TRBJ1-2	-	TRBV4-3	-
TGTGCCAGCAGAATTACTAGCGGGAGAGGGTACGAGCAGTACTTC	CASRITSGRGYEQYF	TRBJ2-7	TRBD2	TRBV28	few
TGTGCCAGCAAGACACAGGGTGGAGATACGCAGTATTTT	CASKTQGGDTQYF	TRBJ2-3	-	TRBV6-6	-
TGTGCCAGCAGTTCCGGGGGTAGCAATCAGCCCCAGCATTTT	CASSSGGSNQPQHF	TRBJ1-5	-	TRBV28	-
TGTGCCAGCGCCACAGAGGAGCAGTACTTC	CASATEEQYF	TRBJ2-7	-	TRBV28	-
TGTGCCAGCAGTTTCCCCGGACTCCCAAACATTCAGTACTTC	CASSFPGLPNIQYF	TRBJ2-4	-	TRBV27	-
TGTGCCAGCAGCCCCAGGGGCTCCGCTAGGGATACGCAGTATTTT	CASSPRGSARDTQYF	TRBJ2-3	-	TRBV5-8	-
TGTGCCAGTAGTACGGGTAACGAGCAGTACTTC	CASSTGNEQYF	TRBJ2-7	-	TRBV19	many
TGTGCCAGCAGCCACGATTTGGGGGAGGGAAACATTCAGTACTTC	CASSHDLGEGNIQYF	TRBJ2-4	TRBD2	TRBV6-2/TRBV6-3	-
TGTGCCACCAGTTCCTTCACAGGGTCAGATACGCAGTATTTT	CATSSFTGSDTQYF	TRBJ2-3	-	TRBV24-1	-
TGTGCCAGCAGCTTGGGACAGGGCTTGACCGGGGAGCTGTTTTTT	CASSLGQGLTGELFF	TRBJ2-2	TRBD1	TRBV3-1/TRBV3-2	-
TGCGCCAGCAGCCAAGACCCCCAGGGGGCGATGAACACTGAAGCTTTCTTT	CASSQDPQGAMNTEAFF	TRBJ1-1	TRBD1	TRBV4-1	-
TGCGCCAGCAGCCCTCTAGCGGGAGGGCCAAACGGGGAGCTGTTTTTT	CASSPLAGGPNGELFF	TRBJ2-2	TRBD2	TRBV5-1	few
TGTGCCAGCAGCCAAGCCACTAATGAGCAGTTCTTC	CASSQATNEQFF	TRBJ2-1	-	TRBV3-1/TRBV3-2	-
TGTGCCAGCAGCCGATCCACTCAAGAGACCCAGTACTTC	CASSRSTQETQYF	TRBJ2-5	-	TRBV3-1/TRBV3-2	-
TGCAGTGCTAGTATGCAGGCTACAGATACGCAGTATTTT	CSASMQATDTQYF	TRBJ2-3	-	TRBV20-1	-
TGTGCCAGCAGTGCAACAGGGAACTATGGCTACACCTTC	CASSATGNYGYTF	TRBJ1-2	-	TRBV2	few
TGTGCCAGCACTGTTTGGGGGGCCGGGACTAGCGGAAATGAGCAGTTCTTC	CASTVWGAGTSGNEQFF	TRBJ2-1	TRBD2	TRBV28	-
TGTGCCAGCAGGCTTAGCGGCCAAGAGACCCAGTACTTC	CASRLSGQETQYF	TRBJ2-5	-	TRBV2	-
TGTGCCAGCAGAGTGACAGGGGGACAAACTGAAGCTTTCTTT	CASRVTGGQTEAFF	TRBJ1-1	TRBD1	TRBV5-4	-
TGTGCCAGCTCACCAGGGGCAGGGGGAAACACCATATATTTT	CASSPGAGGNTIYF	TRBJ1-3	-	TRBV18	-
TGTGCCAGCAGCTCCCCCCTTGGAGGAGGGGACACTGAAGCTTTCTTT	CASSSPLGGGDTEAFF	TRBJ1-1	-	TRBV5-6	few
TGTGCCAGCAGCATACTAGCGGAAGAGACCCAGTACTTC	CASSILAEETQYF	TRBJ2-5	TRBD2	TRBV6-2/TRBV6-3	-
TGTGCCAGCAGCAACCGGGACACCGCAACCGGGGAGCTGTTTTTT	CASSNRDTATGELFF	TRBJ2-2	-	TRBV28	-
TGTGCCAGCAGCTTCGGACTTTTAAGCTCCTACAATGAGCAGTTCTTC	CASSFGLLSSYNEQFF	TRBJ2-1	-	TRBV11-2	-
TGTGCCAGCATAGGGAGCACCGGGGAGCTGTTTTTT	CASIGSTGELFF	TRBJ2-2	-	TRBV9	-
TGTGCCAGCTCGTCAAAGACAGGGGATGGAGATACGCAGTATTTT	CASSSKTGDGDTQYF	TRBJ2-3	TRBD1	TRBV18	-
TGTGCCAGCAGTGATAGGGGCGCCTATGGCTACACCTTC	CASSDRGAYGYTF	TRBJ1-2	-	TRBV28	-